Listed below are T cell receptor beta chains from one sample, sequenced in a study of CD8 T cells in Susac syndrome. TCRdb passed the immunoSEQ multiplex PCR reads through MiXCR, listing each CDR3 protein once. The sample has roughly 140,000 distinct CDR3 sequences, 90% to 95% seen once. The sequencing input was CD8+ T cells from PBMCs. Every receptor here comes from a human donor with multiple sclerosis. Both conserved end residues are part of each CDR3. Fields, in order: clone size, D gene, J gene, V gene, CDR3 protein, CDR3 DNA. D genes are given only for firm matches. The listing skips clone size in some rows; elsewhere it reads once, few, many or a size class.

clone_size: .; d_call: TRBD2; j_call: TRBJ2-3; v_call: TRBV30; cdr3_aa: CAWSGSGGADTQYF; cdr3_nt: TGTGCCTGGAGCGGAAGCGGGGGCGCAGATACGCAGTATTTT
clone_size: .; d_call: .; j_call: TRBJ1-5; v_call: TRBV28; cdr3_aa: CASSFRGEGQPQHF; cdr3_nt: TGTGCCAGCAGTTTTCGGGGGGAAGGTCAGCCCCAGCATTTT
clone_size: .; d_call: TRBD1; j_call: TRBJ2-5; v_call: TRBV4-3; cdr3_aa: CASSQAPGQGAGETQYF; cdr3_nt: TGCGCCAGCAGCCAAGCGCCGGGACAGGGGGCAGGGGAGACCCAGTACTTC
clone_size: once; d_call: TRBD2; j_call: TRBJ2-1; v_call: TRBV27; cdr3_aa: CASSYGSGGFAYNEQFF; cdr3_nt: TGTGCCAGCAGTTACGGTAGCGGGGGGTTTGCCTACAATGAGCAGTTCTTC
clone_size: .; d_call: .; j_call: TRBJ1-2; v_call: TRBV7-9; cdr3_aa: CASSLGDGAYGYTF; cdr3_nt: TGTGCCAGCAGCTTAGGGGACGGTGCTTATGGCTACACCTTC
clone_size: .; d_call: TRBD1; j_call: TRBJ1-5; v_call: TRBV5-6; cdr3_aa: CASSLGAGGQPQHF; cdr3_nt: TGTGCCAGCAGCTTGGGAGCAGGGGGTCAGCCCCAGCATTTT
clone_size: .; d_call: .; j_call: TRBJ1-1; v_call: TRBV6-2/TRBV6-3; cdr3_aa: CASSLSGKSTEAFF; cdr3_nt: TGTGCCAGCAGTTTATCAGGGAAGAGCACTGAAGCTTTCTTT
clone_size: .; d_call: TRBD2; j_call: TRBJ2-7; v_call: TRBV29-1; cdr3_aa: CSVEMAGGAPYEQYF; cdr3_nt: TGCAGCGTTGAAATGGCGGGGGGGGCCCCTTACGAGCAGTACTTC
clone_size: once; d_call: .; j_call: TRBJ1-1; v_call: TRBV25-1; cdr3_aa: CASSESLWDTEAFF; cdr3_nt: TGTGCCAGCAGCGAAAGTCTGTGGGACACTGAAGCTTTCTTT
clone_size: .; d_call: TRBD2; j_call: TRBJ2-3; v_call: TRBV27; cdr3_aa: CASSRGGTDTQYF; cdr3_nt: TGTGCCAGCAGCCGGGGGGGCACAGATACGCAGTATTTT
clone_size: .; d_call: .; j_call: TRBJ1-5; v_call: TRBV30; cdr3_aa: CAWSLRGGSGRPQHF; cdr3_nt: TGTGCCTGGAGTTTGAGGGGGGGCAGCGGCCGGCCCCAGCATTTT
clone_size: .; d_call: TRBD2; j_call: TRBJ2-3; v_call: TRBV6-9; cdr3_aa: CAVPGTRLCSSTDTQYF; cdr3_nt: TGTGCCGTACCCGGGACTAGGTTGTGTTCTAGCACAGATACGCAGTATTTT
clone_size: .; d_call: .; j_call: TRBJ1-1; v_call: TRBV20-1; cdr3_aa: CSARMLGNTEAFF; cdr3_nt: TGCAGTGCTAGGATGTTAGGGAACACTGAAGCTTTCTTT
clone_size: .; d_call: TRBD1; j_call: TRBJ2-2; v_call: TRBV20-1; cdr3_aa: CSARWTGANTGELFF; cdr3_nt: TGCAGTGCCCGCTGGACAGGGGCGAACACCGGGGAGCTGTTTTTT
clone_size: .; d_call: .; j_call: TRBJ1-2; v_call: TRBV9; cdr3_aa: CASSVSVSTESYGYTF; cdr3_nt: TGTGCCAGCAGCGTTAGCGTATCGACCGAAAGCTATGGCTACACCTTC
clone_size: .; d_call: TRBD1; j_call: TRBJ1-5; v_call: TRBV20-1; cdr3_aa: CSATHRGFRPQHF; cdr3_nt: TGCAGTGCTACCCACAGGGGGTTTCGGCCCCAGCATTTT
clone_size: .; d_call: .; j_call: TRBJ2-7; v_call: TRBV12-5; cdr3_aa: CASGLTGSGGHEQYF; cdr3_nt: TGTGCTAGTGGTTTGACGGGGTCGGGGGGCCACGAGCAGTACTTC
clone_size: .; d_call: .; j_call: TRBJ2-1; v_call: TRBV2; cdr3_aa: CATAGTSSIF; cdr3_nt: TGTGCCACGGCCGGGACTTCTAGCATCTTC
clone_size: .; d_call: .; j_call: TRBJ2-5; v_call: TRBV5-4; cdr3_aa: CASSFSPKETQYF; cdr3_nt: TGTGCCAGCAGCTTCAGTCCCAAAGAGACCCAGTACTTC
clone_size: .; d_call: TRBD1; j_call: TRBJ1-2; v_call: TRBV5-1; cdr3_aa: CASSHDRGDGYTF; cdr3_nt: TGCGCCAGCAGCCACGACAGGGGTGATGGCTACACCTTC
clone_size: once; d_call: TRBD2; j_call: TRBJ2-3; v_call: TRBV7-9; cdr3_aa: CASRPRGGTSTDTQYF; cdr3_nt: TGTGCCAGCAGACCCCGGGGGGGGACTAGCACAGATACGCAGTATTTT
clone_size: few; d_call: .; j_call: TRBJ1-2; v_call: TRBV7-9; cdr3_aa: CASSFGGNYGYTF; cdr3_nt: TGTGCCAGCAGCTTTGGGGGTAACTATGGCTACACCTTC
clone_size: .; d_call: .; j_call: TRBJ1-6; v_call: TRBV30; cdr3_aa: CAWSVPRDTQAGLNSPLHF; cdr3_nt: TGTGCCTGGAGTGTACCTCGGGACACACAAGCGGGGCTCAATTCACCCCTCCACTTT
clone_size: .; d_call: .; j_call: TRBJ2-1; v_call: TRBV12-3/TRBV12-4; cdr3_aa: CASTEGGTNEQFF; cdr3_nt: TGTGCCAGCACCGAAGGGGGAACGAATGAGCAGTTCTTC
clone_size: .; d_call: .; j_call: TRBJ1-5; v_call: TRBV20-1; cdr3_aa: CSARVIGGQSNQPQHF; cdr3_nt: TGCAGTGCTAGAGTCATTGGGGGGCAAAGCAATCAGCCCCAGCATTTT
clone_size: .; d_call: .; j_call: TRBJ2-4; v_call: TRBV15; cdr3_aa: CATSRESRGSHIQYF; cdr3_nt: TGTGCCACCAGCAGAGAATCAAGAGGGAGTCACATTCAGTACTTC
clone_size: .; d_call: .; j_call: TRBJ1-1; v_call: TRBV7-9; cdr3_aa: CASSSPTDSLNTEAFF; cdr3_nt: TGTGCCAGCAGCTCCCCGACAGATAGCTTGAACACTGAAGCTTTCTTT
clone_size: .; d_call: TRBD1; j_call: TRBJ2-1; v_call: TRBV6-2/TRBV6-3; cdr3_aa: CASSTTGFNEQFF; cdr3_nt: TGTGCCAGCAGCACGACAGGGTTTAATGAGCAGTTCTTC
clone_size: once; d_call: .; j_call: TRBJ2-5; v_call: TRBV25-1; cdr3_aa: CASSHDEEETQYF; cdr3_nt: TGTGCCAGCAGCCACGACGAAGAAGAGACCCAGTACTTC
clone_size: .; d_call: TRBD1; j_call: TRBJ2-3; v_call: TRBV9; cdr3_aa: CASGVTGASTDTQYF; cdr3_nt: TGTGCCAGCGGGGTGACAGGGGCTAGCACAGATACGCAGTATTTT
clone_size: once; d_call: .; j_call: TRBJ2-5; v_call: TRBV3-1; cdr3_aa: CASSQDFPETQYF; cdr3_nt: TGTGCCAGCAGCCAAGATTTTCCGGAGACCCAGTACTTC
clone_size: .; d_call: .; j_call: TRBJ2-2; v_call: TRBV20-1; cdr3_aa: CSARDLRDTGELFF; cdr3_nt: TGCAGTGCTAGGGACCTAAGGGATACCGGGGAGCTGTTTTTT
clone_size: .; d_call: TRBD1; j_call: TRBJ2-5; v_call: TRBV9; cdr3_aa: CASSPWDRDETQYF; cdr3_nt: TGTGCCAGCAGCCCGTGGGACAGGGATGAGACCCAGTACTTC
clone_size: .; d_call: TRBD1; j_call: TRBJ1-1; v_call: TRBV6-2/TRBV6-3; cdr3_aa: CASSVGTAVEAFF; cdr3_nt: TGTGCCAGCAGTGTCGGGACAGCCGTCGAAGCTTTCTTT
clone_size: .; d_call: TRBD1; j_call: TRBJ2-3; v_call: TRBV28; cdr3_aa: CASSGTGYPDTQYF; cdr3_nt: TGTGCCAGCAGCGGGACAGGGTATCCAGATACGCAGTATTTT
clone_size: .; d_call: .; j_call: TRBJ1-2; v_call: TRBV7-9; cdr3_aa: CASSLVPRHGYTF; cdr3_nt: TGTGCCAGCAGCTTAGTCCCTAGGCATGGCTACACCTTC
clone_size: .; d_call: TRBD1; j_call: TRBJ2-2; v_call: TRBV7-8; cdr3_aa: CASSLEGTGFSGELFF; cdr3_nt: TGTGCCAGCAGCTTAGAAGGGACAGGGTTTTCCGGGGAGCTGTTTTTT
clone_size: few; d_call: .; j_call: TRBJ2-7; v_call: TRBV23-1; cdr3_aa: CASSQNDRNYEQYF; cdr3_nt: TGCGCCAGCAGTCAAAACGACAGGAACTACGAGCAGTACTTC
clone_size: .; d_call: TRBD1; j_call: TRBJ1-2; v_call: TRBV30; cdr3_aa: CAWRTTGAQGYTF; cdr3_nt: TGTGCCTGGAGGACTACAGGGGCGCAGGGCTACACCTTC
clone_size: .; d_call: .; j_call: TRBJ1-6; v_call: TRBV7-6; cdr3_aa: CASSLEVAAESNSPLHF; cdr3_nt: TGTGCCAGCAGCTTAGAGGTTGCTGCCGAGTCGAATTCACCCCTCCACTTT
clone_size: .; d_call: .; j_call: TRBJ1-2; v_call: TRBV23-1; cdr3_aa: CASSQSDWGYTF; cdr3_nt: TGCGCCAGCAGTCAATCGGACTGGGGCTACACCTTC
clone_size: .; d_call: TRBD2; j_call: TRBJ2-1; v_call: TRBV30; cdr3_aa: CAWSPGGERYNEQFF; cdr3_nt: TGTGCCTGGAGCCCGGGAGGTGAAAGATACAATGAGCAGTTCTTC
clone_size: .; d_call: TRBD1; j_call: TRBJ2-1; v_call: TRBV30; cdr3_aa: CAWSAPYPGQEYEQFF; cdr3_nt: TGTGCCTGGAGTGCCCCGTACCCGGGACAGGAATATGAGCAGTTCTTC
clone_size: .; d_call: .; j_call: TRBJ2-5; v_call: TRBV9; cdr3_aa: CASSVDKARVRQYF; cdr3_nt: TGTGCCAGCAGCGTAGACAAGGCCCGAGTACGCCAGTACTTC